This paragraph reports one T cell receptor beta chain. The germline CDR1 and CDR2 sequences are MNHEY and SMNVEV (reference sequence). The CDR3 is 15 residues long. With 3 bases clipped from V and 2 bases from J, the junction kept 1 base outside the gene matches. The sample is drawn from a study of Ad26.COV2.S vaccination and SARS-CoV-2 variants. Treatment denoted: approximately 18 received Ad26.COV2.S at low or high dose, single or two shots; 5 received placebo; per-sample allocation not given. Samples were taken on day 63 after the first vaccine or placebo injection. Libraries were prepared by immunoSEQ multiplex PCR; TCRdb keeps only in-frame clonotypes and omits some of them. The top ten clones hold around 1.5% of a sample with some 640,000 clones, around 90% of them seen once.

The sequenced sample was peripheral blood, obtained in a trial of Ad26.COV2.S vaccine versus placebo. The V gene is TRBV27, the J gene TRBJ1-2; 12 nucleotides agree with TRBD1. The sequence derives from a person between 18 and 65 years old who received the Ad26.COV2.S COVID-19 vaccine or a placebo. CDR3 coding DNA: TGTGCCAGCAGTTTCGGGACAGGGGGCAACTATGGCTACACCTTC. This translates into CASSFGTGGNYGYTF.